This T cell receptor (beta chain) was sequenced for a study of blood T cell repertoires in COVID-19. Study information: Specimens from acute and convalescent COVID-19 originated in the United States, Italy and Spain. PBMCs, B-cell-depleted T cells, or T cells provided the cDNA or gDNA that made up the material.

Methods used by the authors: Nucleated cell counts were estimated from reference gene primer amplification. Assay used: immunoSEQ multiplex PCR; TCRdb lists only in-frame clones, some missing. That table furnishes V, J and clone size, whereas the DNA furnished D and trimming. This table holds 150,000 or so clones, around 83% found once. This CDR3 comprises 16 residues. Germline CDR1 reads MNHEY; CDR2 reads SMNVEV (reference sequence). Between the trimmed V and J ends, which lost 6 bases and 1 base, there was a span of 17 bases. There are a few counts of this clone. The J gene is TRBJ2-3, the V gene TRBV27, with D perhaps matching TRBD2 (6 bases). This clonotype originated in a woman aged 80 or over with acute or convalescent COVID-19. Sequencing used peripheral blood. The CDR3 loop reads CASSLSAGYGTDTQYF. The CDR3 coding sequence is TGTGCCAGCAGCCTATCCGCGGGGTATGGCACAGATACGCAGTATTTT.